This is a list of T cell receptor beta chains from one sample in a study of vaccination effects on CD4 cells after COVID-19. For these receptors, no antigen is known. Libraries were prepared by immunoSEQ multiplex PCR; TCRdb keeps only in-frame clonotypes and omits some of them. The sample lists approximately 40,000 clones; approximately 70% were seen once. This specimen consisted of CD4+ T cells from PBMCs cultured with SARS-CoV-2 spike peptides, obtained before COVID-19 vaccination. Receptors originate from a human donor who received a COVID-19 vaccine. Both conserved end residues are part of each CDR3. Each record gives: J gene, D gene, V gene, CDR3 protein. The D gene is left open where the match is weak.

TRBJ1-1 | NA | TRBV7-3 | CASSLTGGGTEAFF
TRBJ1-1 | NA | TRBV7-2 | CASSPGVGLGMNTEAFF
TRBJ1-5 | NA | TRBV19 | CASSTARGIDQPQHF
TRBJ1-5 | NA | TRBV30 | CAWATGTSNQPQHF
TRBJ2-1 | NA | TRBV11-3 | CASSLGRDRFSNEQFF
TRBJ2-7 | NA | TRBV28 | CASSSGTYEQYF
TRBJ2-1 | NA | TRBV15 | CATSRLASGYNEQFF
TRBJ2-2 | TRBD1 | TRBV24-1 | CATSNTGVAGELFF
TRBJ1-1 | NA | TRBV6-1 | CASSLTVNTEAFF
TRBJ1-1 | NA | TRBV11-2 | CASSLGGDLEAFF
TRBJ1-3 | NA | TRBV6-1 | CASSEHQASSGNTIYF
TRBJ2-3 | TRBD1 | TRBV7-2 | CASSWTGGITDTQYF
TRBJ2-3 | NA | TRBV15 | CATSKEGASDTQYF
TRBJ2-3 | NA | TRBV30 | CAWSVRGAPSGTDTQYF
TRBJ1-2 | TRBD1 | TRBV7-3 | CASSATGDGYTF
TRBJ1-2 | NA | TRBV4-2 | CASSQGTGGASYGYTF
TRBJ2-7 | TRBD1 | TRBV6-1 | CASSDDRGSSYEQYF
TRBJ2-7 | TRBD1 | TRBV5-1 | CASSLKGQGVNEQYF
TRBJ1-2 | TRBD1 | TRBV3-1/TRBV3-2 | CASRDRGAGYTF
TRBJ2-3 | NA | TRBV18 | CASSPPTAASTDTQYF
TRBJ2-1 | TRBD2 | TRBV18 | CASSPPSGRSNEQFF
TRBJ2-7 | NA | TRBV7-2 | CASSPGMGREQYF
TRBJ1-2 | NA | TRBV28 | CASSFRDYGYTF
TRBJ1-3 | NA | TRBV3-1/TRBV3-2 | CASSQSITGNTIYF
TRBJ2-3 | TRBD2 | TRBV6-1 | CASSDRLAGTDTQYF
TRBJ2-1 | TRBD2 | TRBV20-1 | CSASSPSGDNEQFF
TRBJ1-1 | NA | TRBV7-2 | CASSRQVNTEAFF
TRBJ1-4 | TRBD1 | TRBV6-6 | CASSHRRQGFSLELFF
TRBJ2-1 | NA | TRBV13 | CASSYYNEQFF
TRBJ2-7 | TRBD2 | TRBV7-2 | CASRGLARYEQYF
TRBJ2-7 | TRBD2 | TRBV7-2 | CASSLRSGGGTSFYEQYF
TRBJ2-1 | TRBD1 | TRBV29-1 | CSVGGNRGKDYNEQFF
TRBJ1-3 | TRBD1 | TRBV28 | CASNQGQGGNTIYF
TRBJ1-4 | NA | TRBV5-1 | CASSFGDGQKLFF
TRBJ1-5 | NA | TRBV18 | CASSPPGGANQPQHF
TRBJ2-1 | NA | TRBV5-8 | CASSRGSYYNEQFF
TRBJ2-1 | TRBD2 | TRBV7-3 | CASSITSGGAAEQFF
TRBJ2-7 | NA | TRBV6-5 | CASIRAGTLEQYF